Following are 26 T cell receptor beta chains from one sample sequenced in a study of cytomegalovirus exposure and HLA in healthy donors. The PCR used 60 Vbeta and 13 Jbeta primers. Repertoires were generated with immunoSEQ multiplex PCR, while TCRdb's copy carries only in-frame clones and drops some. The repertoire has over 200,000 clones, roughly 89% of them found once; the top ten carry over 0.95%. The sequenced sample was PBMCs. The receptor source for this set is a woman between 18 and 29 years old in good health and CMV-seronegative.

The CDR3 loop is CASSDEGVYSPLHF. The CDR3 DNA is TGTGCCAGCAGTGATGAGGGTGTATATTCACCCCTCCACTTT. The chain recombines TRBV6-5 with TRBJ1-6, with D uncertain. Trimming removed 5 bases at V and 8 bases at J, with 13 bases between. Looked up from germline, CDR1 is MNHEY and CDR2 is SVGAGI. The CDR3 has 14 amino acids.

This rearrangement joins TRBV9 to TRBJ1-5; tentative D call: TRBD1 (6 bases). Trimming left V 3 bases short and J 2 bases short, with 18 bases between. The V gene's germline CDR1 is SGDLS and CDR2 YYNGEE. The CDR3 runs to 17 residues. The CDR3 reads CASSEGTVGAGNQPQHF. The CDR3 coding sequence is TGTGCCAGCAGCGAGGGGACGGTGGGGGCGGGCAATCAGCCCCAGCATTTT.

The J gene is TRBJ2-2, the V gene TRBV6-6; 8 nucleotides line up with TRBD1. CDR3 length: 15 amino acids. Germline CDR1 MNHNY, CDR2 SVGAGI (reference sequence). Trimming at V came to 4 bases and at J to 6 bases, leaving 7 bases not matched to a gene. CDR3 coding DNA: TGTGCCAGCAGTTCGTCCGGGACAGGAGCCGGGGAGCTGTTTTTT. It encodes CASSSSGTGAGELFF.

The sample holds a few counts of this clone. This chain connects TRBV5-6 to TRBJ1-2; weak D call: TRBD1 (6 bases). The V gene lost 3 bases and the J gene lost 3 bases, with 12 bases spanning the gap. CDR1 SGHDT and CDR2 YYEEEE come from the germline V gene. This CDR3 has 14 amino acids. In nucleotides, the CDR3 is TGTGCCAGCAGCTCACCGGGACAATACTATGGCTACACCTTC. Its translation: CASSSPGQYYGYTF.

This clone occurred once. The J gene is TRBJ2-1, the V gene TRBV7-9; 7 bases map to TRBD1. Germline CDR1 reads SEHNR; CDR2 reads FQNEAQ (reference sequence). The CDR3 loop spans 12 amino acids. Trimming cost V 8 bases and J 7 bases; bases outside gene matches: 5. CDR3 loop: CASLATGNEQFF. DNA of the CDR3: TGTGCCAGCCTGGCGACAGGGAATGAGCAGTTCTTC.

The genes are TRBV7-7 and TRBJ2-5; D is ambiguous. The CDR3 is made up of 12 amino acids. Per germline, CDR1 SSHAT and CDR2 FNYEAQ (reference sequence). V was clipped by 5 bases and J by 4 bases, with 8 bases between them. CDR3 sequence (DNA): TGTGCCAGCAGCCGACTCGGAGAGACCCAGTACTTC. Translating it yields CASSRLGETQYF.

The genes are TRBV18 and TRBJ2-5, with a tentative D call TRBD2 (5 bases). V shed 2 bases and J shed 4 bases, with 11 bases lying between them. Germline CDR1 reads KGHSH; CDR2 reads LQKENI. This CDR3 has 14 residues. CDR3 residues: CASSPSGNGETQYF. The CDR3 region has the DNA TGTGCCAGCTCACCATCGGGGAATGGAGAGACCCAGTACTTC.

The chain couples TRBV9 to TRBJ1-4, with D unclear. CDR1 SGDLS and CDR2 YYNGEE come from the germline V gene. The CDR3 runs 15 residues. V was pared by 0 bases and J by 4 bases, with 10 bases between. CDR3 amino acids: CASSVAQGGNEKLFF. CDR3 DNA: TGTGCCAGCAGCGTAGCCCAAGGAGGTAATGAAAAACTGTTTTTT.

This chain joins TRBV19 and TRBJ1-5; a possible D gene is TRBD1 (5 bases). The germline V gene has CDR1 LNHDA and CDR2 SQIVND (reference sequence). CDR3 length: 13 amino acids. The V end lost 3 bases, the J end lost 4 bases, and 7 bases lay between the germline ends. The CDR3 sequence is CASSMDINQPQHF. The CDR3 DNA reads as TGTGCCAGTAGTATGGACATTAATCAGCCCCAGCATTTT.

The rearrangement joins TRBV6-6 to TRBJ2-5; TRBD1 matches 7 bases. V was clipped by 4 bases and J by 1 base; unmatched bases: 3. This CDR3 region has 14 residues. In germline, CDR1 is MNHNY, CDR2 SVGAGI (reference sequence). The CDR3 protein is CASSLPGGQETQYF. For the CDR3, the DNA is TGTGCCAGCAGTTTGCCAGGGGGCCAAGAGACCCAGTACTTC.

V gene TRBV29-1 combines with J gene TRBJ2-5; 7 nucleotides align to TRBD2. Germline V CDR1 and CDR2: SQVTM, ANQGSEA. J gave up 5 bases and V 8 bases, and 11 bases lay outside the gene matches. The CDR3 contains 13 residues. The CDR3, as DNA: TGCAGCCTTTTGGGGGGGGACGGGGAGACCCAGTACTTC. It specifies CSLLGGDGETQYF.

The chain has TRBV7-9 and TRBJ2-3; a weak D match, TRBD2 (6 bases). Germline CDR1 is SEHNR and CDR2 is FQNEAQ (reference sequence). Trimming shortened V by 3 bases and J by 1 base, and 8 bases separated the two germline ends. The CDR3 totals 14 residues. The CDR3 loop reads CASSFRGGTDTQYF. The CDR3 coding sequence is TGTGCCAGCAGCTTCCGCGGGGGCACAGATACGCAGTATTTT.

The chain recombines TRBV27 with TRBJ1-2, with D maybe TRBD1 (5 bases). Per the germline V gene, CDR1 is MNHEY and CDR2 is SMNVEV (reference sequence). The CDR3 consists of 15 residues. V lost 5 bases and J lost 7, with 20 bases in between. DNA of the CDR3: TGTGCCAGCAGTACCCATCCAGTAGGGGTGTTTGGCTACACCTTC. Translation: CASSTHPVGVFGYTF.

On this clone itself: A junction boundary mismatches the germline segment, possibly from a read error. This sample also contains other DNA sequences that code for the same CDR3. The chain recombines TRBV6-5 with TRBJ1-2, with no clear D. The CDR3 length is 13 residues. Per germline, CDR1 MNHEY and CDR2 SVGAGI. The chain's CDR3 is CASRRENAYGYTF. Here the CDR3 DNA reads TGCGCCAGCAGGAGAGAAAATGCCTATGGCTACACCTTC.

The sample holds one count of this clone. The chain joins TRBV11-2 to TRBJ2-3, with 9 bases that match TRBD2. CDR1 is SGHAT and CDR2 is FQNNGV in the germline V gene. V lost 0 bases and J lost 8; bases outside the gene matches: 12. CDR3 length: 17 amino acids. The chain's CDR3 is CASSLENSGGRVGTQYF. The CDR3 DNA sequence: TGTGCCAGCAGCTTAGAGAATAGCGGGGGCCGGGTGGGTACGCAGTATTTT.

The J gene is TRBJ2-7, the V gene TRBV6-5, with TRBD2 matching over 7 bases. The CDR3 has 14 residues. The ends lost 7 bases at V and 5 bases at J; junction bases unmatched: 11. Germline CDR1 MNHEY, CDR2 SVGAGI. DNA of the CDR3: TGTGCCAGCATTCACCGGGACTACTTCGACGAGCAGTACTTC. It encodes CASIHRDYFDEQYF.

The chain uses TRBV5-1 and TRBJ2-7, with 9 bases aligning to TRBD2. Germline assignment: CDR1 SGHRS and CDR2 YFSETQ. V lost 4 bases to trimming and J lost 7 bases; unmatched junction nucleotides: 12. This CDR3 has 15 amino acids. The CDR3 loop is CASSPEASGMIEQYF. Here the CDR3 DNA reads TGCGCCAGCAGCCCGGAGGCTAGCGGGATGATAGAGCAGTACTTC.

This chain uses TRBV7-2 with TRBJ2-2, with 7 bases lining up with TRBD1. The ends lost 6 bases at V and 5 bases at J; junction bases unmatched: 3. There are 13 residues in the CDR3. Germline CDR1 and CDR2: SGHTA and FQGNSA. This CDR3 reads CASRADRTGELFF. The DNA of the CDR3 is TGTGCCAGCAGGGCGGACAGGACCGGGGAGCTGTTTTTT.

The J gene is TRBJ2-1, the V gene TRBV4-1; 8 nucleotides agree with TRBD2. This CDR3 is built from 15 residues. The V gene end was trimmed by 0 bases and the J gene end by 3 bases; junction bases not matched to a gene: 1. Germline CDR1 reads MGHRA; CDR2 reads YSYEKL. The CDR3 is CASSQETSGYNEQFF. CDR3 DNA: TGCGCCAGCAGCCAAGAAACTAGCGGCTACAATGAGCAGTTCTTC.

The chain is built from TRBV6-1 and TRBJ1-2; 9 bases match TRBD1. CDR1 and CDR2 (germline): MNHNS, SASEGT. This CDR3 is 14 amino acids long. V was pared by 8 bases and J by 8 bases, with 12 bases of the junction left unmatched. CDR3 in DNA: TGTGCCAGCGGGTCCGGGACAGGGACCCGCGGCTACACCTTC. This codes for CASGSGTGTRGYTF.

J is TRBJ2-3 and V is TRBV7-6, with D possibly being TRBD2 (6 bases). Looked up from germline, CDR1 is SGHVS and CDR2 is FNYEAQ. Trimming stripped 2 bases from V and 2 bases from J, with 11 bases between. The CDR3 covers 15 residues. CDR3 region: CASSLTPSDTDTQYF. Written as DNA, the CDR3 is TGTGCCAGCAGCTTAACCCCTAGCGACACAGATACGCAGTATTTT.

This chain connects TRBV5-1 to TRBJ2-7; TRBD2 is a possible D gene (5 bases). The V end was cut by 1 base, the J end by 0 bases, with 8 bases between. The CDR3 spans 14 residues. The germline CDR1 and CDR2 sequences are SGHRS and YFSETQ. CDR3 in DNA: TGCGCCAGCAGCTTGACGGGAACCTCCTACGAGCAGTACTTC. This gives the protein CASSLTGTSYEQYF. Using reference TRBV5-1 and TRBJ2-7 for the parts outside the CDR3, the full variable domain is KAGVTQTPRYLIKTRGQQVTLSCSPISGHRSVSWYQQTPGQGLQFLFEYFSETQRNKGNFPGRFSGRQFSNSRSEMNVSTLELGDSALYLCASSLTGTSYEQYFGPGTRLTVT.

This chain links TRBV4-2 with TRBJ1-4; 8 positions agree with TRBD1. The CDR3 has 16 amino acids. Germline V gene data show CDR1 as LGHNA and CDR2 as YNFKEQ. J gave up 7 bases and V 0 bases, and 7 bases lay outside the gene matches. The CDR3 DNA sequence: TGTGCCAGCAGCCAAGAATTACAGGGGGGCTTTGAAAAACTGTTTTTT. As protein: CASSQELQGGFEKLFF.

The V gene is TRBV5-1, the J gene TRBJ1-1; 8 bases match TRBD1. The CDR3 loop spans 14 amino acids. Germline-derived CDR1 and CDR2 are SGHRS and YFSETQ. V dropped 4 bases and J dropped 5; count of bases not matched to a gene: 7. CDR3 nucleotide sequence: TGCGCCAGCAGCGCGCGACAGGGGAATACTGAAGCTTTCTTT. Amino acids: CASSARQGNTEAFF.

The chain uses TRBV5-4 and TRBJ2-5; D not certain. V lost 4 bases, J lost 0 bases, and 13 bases lay in between. The CDR3 consists of 15 residues. Germline CDR1 and CDR2: SGHNT and YYREEE (reference sequence). CDR3 in DNA: TGTGCCAGCAGCCTGGAACCGGGTAACCAAGAGACCCAGTACTTC. Translated: CASSLEPGNQETQYF.

This clone was counted once. This chain links TRBV9 with TRBJ2-3; 8 nucleotides align to TRBD2. This CDR3 is 21 amino acids long. Looked up from germline, CDR1 is SGDLS and CDR2 is YYNGEE. Germline trimming cut 0 bases from V and 0 bases from J; bases unmatched to any gene: 18. In DNA form, the CDR3 reads TGTGCCAGCAGCGTAGCTCCGGGGGGGCGGGGAACTGCTTCAAGCACAGATACGCAGTATTTT. Protein: CASSVAPGGRGTASSTDTQYF.